The 10 T cell receptor beta chains given below trace back to one sample, sequenced in a study of T cell responses to AZD1222 COVID-19 vaccine. The protocol was immunoSEQ multiplex PCR, while the TCRdb copy is restricted to in-frame clones and leaves out a portion. The sample lists 120,000 to 150,000 clones, approximately 86% occurring once. The sample was peripheral blood, taken 28 days after the second dose of the MenACWY control vaccine. These receptors originate from an adult who received the MenACWY meningococcal vaccine as a control.

The chain combines TRBV27 with TRBJ1-1; 9 bases are a match to TRBD1. This CDR3 spans 14 amino acids. Trimming at V came to 5 bases and at J to 5 bases, leaving 6 bases not matched to a gene. Germline V gene lookup returns CDR1 MNHEY and CDR2 SMNVEV (reference sequence). This CDR3 reads CASSPTGGGTEAFF. Written as DNA, the CDR3 is TGTGCCAGCAGTCCGACAGGGGGAGGAACTGAAGCTTTCTTT.

This chain uses TRBV6-5 with TRBJ2-7; 9 bases match TRBD1. This CDR3 spans 14 amino acids. CDR1 is MNHEY and CDR2 is SVGAGI in the germline V gene. Unmatched junction bases numbered 11, after V lost 11 bases and J lost 3 bases. CDR3 DNA sequence: TGTGCCGCGGAACGGGGACAGGGTTTCTACGAGCAGTACTTC. Amino acids: CAAERGQGFYEQYF.

The chain has TRBV5-4 and TRBJ1-2, with unresolved D. Germline CDR1 is SGHNT and CDR2 is YYREEE (reference sequence). With 0 bases removed from V and 6 bases from J, the gap between germline ends came to 12 bases. CDR3 size: 14 residues. DNA of the CDR3: TGTGCCAGCAGCTTGGCCCACTTACCCCATGGCTACACCTTC. Amino acid sequence: CASSLAHLPHGYTF.

This clone has just a few counts. The rearrangement joins TRBV6-1 to TRBJ1-1, with 8 bases lining up with TRBD1. CDR3 size: 15 residues. CDR1 is MNHNS and CDR2 is SASEGT in the germline V gene. The V segment lost 3 bases and the J segment 3 bases; nucleotides outside the gene matches: 6. CDR3 in DNA: TGTGCCAGCAGTGATCCCAGGGGGCTGTACACTGAAGCTTTCTTT. Translated: CASSDPRGLYTEAFF.

The rearrangement links TRBV5-6 to TRBJ1-2; D may be TRBD1 (5 bases). Trimming cost V 4 bases and J 4 bases, with 17 bases left between them. The CDR3 runs 15 residues. Germline V lookup: CDR1 SGHDT, CDR2 YYEEEE. The CDR3 here is CASSPLRSGSYGYTF. The CDR3 DNA is TGTGCCAGCAGCCCTCTTCGGTCAGGGTCCTATGGCTACACCTTC.

This rearrangement joins TRBV12-3 or TRBV12-4 to TRBJ1-4, with a weak D call TRBD1 (6 bases). The CDR3 totals 12 residues. The V and J ends lost 6 bases and 5 bases respectively, with 7 bases between them. The CDR3 DNA follows: TGTGCCAGCAGGGGGGGCAATGAAAAACTGTTTTTT. This codes for CASRGGNEKLFF.

This clone was detected once. The chain uses TRBV11-2 and TRBJ2-2, with D possibly matching TRBD2 (6 bases). V gave up 3 bases and J gave up 6 bases, with 14 bases separating them. Germline assignment: CDR1 SGHAT and CDR2 FQNNGV. This CDR3 has 15 amino acids. This CDR3 is CASSFQGGFAGELFF. The CDR3 nucleotides are TGTGCCAGCAGCTTTCAGGGAGGCTTCGCCGGGGAGCTGTTTTTT.

The rearrangement links TRBV5-6 to TRBJ2-5; D is possibly TRBD1 (5 bases). Trimming removed 1 base at V and 4 bases at J, with 14 bases between. Germline assignment: CDR1 SGHDT and CDR2 YYEEEE. The CDR3 has 15 residues. The CDR3 sequence: CASSLLAGQGETQYF. CDR3 bases: TGTGCCAGCAGCTTGCTCGCAGGGCAGGGAGAGACCCAGTACTTC. Full variable domain (outside the CDR3, taken from reference TRBV5-6 and TRBJ2-5): DAGVTQSPTHLIKTRGQQVTLRCSPKSGHDTVSWYQQALGQGPQFIFQYYEEEERQRGNFPDRFSGHQFPNYSSELNVNALLLGDSALYLCASSLLAGQGETQYFGPGTRLLVL.

V gene TRBV30 combines with J gene TRBJ1-1, with 7 nucleotides matching TRBD1. Germline assignment: CDR1 GTSNPN and CDR2 SVGIG (reference sequence). There are 14 residues in the CDR3. Unmatched junction bases numbered 9, after V lost 8 bases and J lost 0 bases. CDR3 loop: CARTIQGVNTEAFF. CDR3 DNA sequence: TGTGCCCGGACGATCCAGGGGGTGAACACTGAAGCTTTCTTT.

In its sample, this clone was seen a few times. Other DNA sequences of this sample code for an identical CDR3. The V and J genes are TRBV5-1 and TRBJ1-1; D is unresolved. The germline V and J ends were trimmed by 0 bases and 2 bases, with 8 bases remaining between them. CDR1 is SGHRS, CDR2 YFSETQ, per germline. The CDR3 is 14 residues long. The CDR3 DNA follows: TGCGCCAGCAGCTTGGGGGTGGGAAACACTGAAGCTTTCTTT. Residues: CASSLGVGNTEAFF.